These 12 T cell receptor beta chains originate from one sample sequenced in a study of blood T cell repertoires in COVID-19. Assay: immunoSEQ multiplex PCR; the TCRdb copy retains only in-frame clones and omits some. The sample includes more than 300,000 clones, 90% to 95% seen only once; the top ten take 3% to 5%. What was sequenced was PBMCs or T cells enriched from blood (not recorded which). These receptor sequences come from a woman in her twenties or thirties who had been exposed to COVID-19.

The V call is TRBV19, the J call TRBJ2-5; 12 bases align to TRBD2. The junction had 9 bases not matched to a gene; V was cut back by 5 bases and J by 5 bases. This CDR3 has 16 residues. Germline V gene data show CDR1 as LNHDA and CDR2 as SQIVND (reference sequence). The DNA for the CDR3 is TGTGCCAGTAGTGTACTAGCGGGGGGCTCCCGGGAGACCCAGTACTTC. It yields the protein CASSVLAGGSRETQYF.

This clone was found a few times. This sequence joins TRBV9 and TRBJ2-5; no clear D. The germline V and J ends were trimmed by 0 bases and 4 bases, with 19 bases remaining between them. This CDR3 contains 17 residues. Germline V gene data show CDR1 as SGDLS and CDR2 as YYNGEE. CDR3 region: CASSVAPGNQRGETQYF. CDR3 in DNA: TGTGCCAGCAGCGTAGCTCCCGGAAATCAAAGAGGAGAGACCCAGTACTTC. The full variable domain, with the rest looked up from reference TRBV9 and TRBJ2-5, is DSGVTQTPKHLITATGQRVTLRCSPRSGDLSVYWYQQSLDQGLQFLIQYYNGEERAKGNILERFSAQQFPDLHSELNLSSLELGDSALYFCASSVAPGNQRGETQYFGPGTRLLVL.

The genes are TRBV19 and TRBJ1-6, with D possibly TRBD1 on 5 matching bases. CDR1 is LNHDA, CDR2 SQIVND, per germline (reference sequence). The CDR3 runs 16 residues. Trimming pared 4 bases from V and 7 bases from J, leaving 17 bases between. CDR3 in DNA: TGTGCCAGTAGTACAATGGGGGGGAGATCGAATTCACCCCTCCACTTT. This gives the protein CASSTMGGRSNSPLHF.

The CDR3 loop is CASRLQGARHYGYTF. The CDR3 DNA follows: TGTGCCAGCAGGCTCCAGGGGGCGCGACACTATGGCTACACCTTC. The chain recombines TRBV6-5 with TRBJ1-2, with 8 bases lining up with TRBD1. This CDR3 is built from 15 residues. V gave up 6 bases and J gave up 3 bases; unmatched junction bases: 9. Germline CDR1 MNHEY, CDR2 SVGAGI.

The chain joins TRBV18 to TRBJ1-1; D unclear. V lost 3 bases to trimming and J lost 4 bases, with 15 bases between them. The V gene's germline CDR1 is KGHSH and CDR2 LQKENI. The length of the CDR3 is 15 residues. DNA for the CDR3: TGTGCCAGCTCACCGCGGGAAGGATTCGGCACTGAAGCTTTCTTT. This gives the protein CASSPREGFGTEAFF.

This clone was counted a few times. V gene TRBV6-5 combines with J gene TRBJ2-5; 7 bases align to TRBD1. This CDR3 comprises 15 residues. V shed 0 bases, J shed 8 bases, and the junction held 9 bases outside the gene matches. Germline V gene lookup returns CDR1 MNHEY and CDR2 SVGAGI. Here the CDR3 DNA reads TGTGCCAGCAGTTACTCGACTTCACAGGGGTTAACCCAGTACTTC. It is translated as CASSYSTSQGLTQYF.

This clone was observed once. The J gene is TRBJ2-7, the V gene TRBV6-5, with D tentatively TRBD1 (7 bases). The CDR3 covers 12 residues. V was pared by 11 bases and J by 3 bases, with 14 bases between. CDR1 and CDR2 (germline): MNHEY, SVGAGI. The chain's CDR3 is CASSGGSYEQYF. The CDR3 nucleotides are TGTGCCTCGTCAGGGGGGAGCTACGAGCAGTACTTC.

The chain carries TRBV5-8 and TRBJ2-3; D might be TRBD2 (6 bases). With 3 bases removed from V and 0 bases from J, the gap between germline ends came to 11 bases. There are 15 residues in the CDR3. Germline V gives CDR1 SGHTS, CDR2 YDEGEE. The CDR3 bases are TGTGCCAGCAGCTCCTGGGCGGGGAGCACAGATACGCAGTATTTT. It encodes CASSSWAGSTDTQYF.

V usage is TRBV9 and J usage is TRBJ2-1; TRBD2 matches 11 bases. The J segment lost 7 bases and the V segment lost 3 bases, leaving 6 bases of the junction unmatched. CDR3 length equals 15 residues. Germline V gives CDR1 SGDLS, CDR2 YYNGEE. The CDR3 DNA is TGTGCCAGCAGCGGCGGGACTAGCGGCGGGAATGAGCAGTTCTTC. Its protein product is CASSGGTSGGNEQFF.

This chain links TRBV29-1 with TRBJ2-1, with 7 bases matching TRBD2. There are 16 residues in the CDR3. The V gene's germline CDR1 is SQVTM and CDR2 ANQGSEA. CDR3 sequence (DNA): TGCGCCCTAAAGGACACATCGGGGGGTTTTTACAATGAGCAGTTCTTC. Its protein product is CALKDTSGGFYNEQFF.

The chain links TRBV5-1 to TRBJ2-6; no clear D. The V gene's germline CDR1 is SGHRS and CDR2 YFSETQ. This CDR3 spans 15 amino acids. V lost 0 bases to trimming and J lost 1 base, with 5 bases between them. The CDR3 nucleotides are TGCGCCAGCAGCTTGGGTCCTTCTGGGGCCAACGTCCTGACTTTC. It translates to CASSLGPSGANVLTF.

This clone was counted between two and nine times. V gene TRBV6-6 combines with J gene TRBJ2-1; 10 bases match TRBD2. The ends lost 6 bases at V and 0 bases at J; junction bases unmatched: 5. The CDR3 covers 16 residues. Per the germline V gene, CDR1 is MNHNY and CDR2 is SVGAGI (reference sequence). The CDR3, as DNA: TGTGCCAGCAGGAAACTAGCGGGGCGCTCCTACAATGAGCAGTTCTTC. It specifies CASRKLAGRSYNEQFF.